This T cell receptor (beta chain) was captured by sequencing in a study of T cell changes during pregnancy in multiple sclerosis. Assay used: immunoSEQ multiplex PCR; TCRdb lists only in-frame clones, some missing. Of tens of thousands of clones in the sample, 85% to 95% were seen once. The V end lost 4 bases, the J end lost 8 bases, and 18 bases lay between the germline ends. CDR1 is SGDLS and CDR2 is YYNGEE in the germline V gene. The CDR3 runs 14 residues. The sample here was CD4+ T cells from peripheral blood mononuclear cells, taken in the third trimester of pregnancy. This sequence was found in a female donor with multiple sclerosis, enrolled in a pregnancy study. V usage is TRBV9 and J usage is TRBJ1-2; a weak D match, TRBD1 (5 bases). This chain's CDR3 is CASSPRAERRGYTF. CDR3 bases: TGTGCCAGCAGCCCCAGGGCGGAACGTCGGGGCTACACCTTC.